The rows below give T cell receptor beta chains drawn from one sample of a study of response to subunit inactivated influenza vaccine. TCRdb passed the RT-PCR reads through MiXCR, listing each CDR3 protein once. The data show roughly 500,000 distinct CDR3 sequences, about 17% seen once. The source was CD4+ T cells sorted from PBMCs, collected about 23 months after vaccination. These receptors were collected from a man in his fifties or sixties who received an inactivated influenza vaccine. Each CDR3 is given with its conserved first and last residue. Each record gives: V gene, J gene, clone size, D gene, CDR3 DNA, CDR3 protein. D genes are given only for firm matches. The listing skips clone size in some rows; elsewhere it reads once, few, many or a size class.

V gene: TRBV28
J gene: TRBJ2-1
clone size: .
D gene: .
CDR3 DNA: TGTGCCAGCAGTCCTTACGGGACTGCCGAGCAGTTCTTC
CDR3 protein: CASSPYGTAEQFF

V gene: TRBV7-2
J gene: TRBJ1-6
clone size: .
D gene: .
CDR3 DNA: TGTGCCAGCAGCTTATGGGCCGCCCGACCCCTCCACTTT
CDR3 protein: CASSLWAARPLHF

V gene: TRBV7-2
J gene: TRBJ2-5
clone size: many
D gene: .
CDR3 DNA: TGTGCCAGCAGCCCCTCGTCCCGGGGAGAGACCCAGTACTTC
CDR3 protein: CASSPSSRGETQYF

V gene: TRBV7-9
J gene: TRBJ2-7
clone size: .
D gene: .
CDR3 DNA: TGTGCCAGCAGCTTTGGAGGTCGCTCCTACGAGCAGTACTTC
CDR3 protein: CASSFGGRSYEQYF

V gene: TRBV20-1
J gene: TRBJ2-7
clone size: .
D gene: .
CDR3 DNA: TGCAGTGCTAGAGAGGGCAGGGTACTTGGCGAGCAGTACTTC
CDR3 protein: CSAREGRVLGEQYF

V gene: TRBV7-2
J gene: TRBJ1-2
clone size: many
D gene: .
CDR3 DNA: TGTGCCAGCACCCCTAGGGCCGGGAATGGTGGCTACACCTTC
CDR3 protein: CASTPRAGNGGYTF

V gene: TRBV6-5
J gene: TRBJ2-1
clone size: few
D gene: TRBD2
CDR3 DNA: TGTGCCAGCAGTTACTTGGAGCGGGGGTACAATGAGCAGTTCTTC
CDR3 protein: CASSYLERGYNEQFF

V gene: TRBV20-1
J gene: TRBJ2-5
clone size: few
D gene: TRBD2
CDR3 DNA: TGCAGTGCTATTGCGGGAGGGGAGACCCAGTACTTC
CDR3 protein: CSAIAGGETQYF

V gene: TRBV20-1
J gene: TRBJ1-2
clone size: .
D gene: .
CDR3 DNA: TGCAGTGCTAGAGAAGTGGGGGGGCTTGGCTACACCTTC
CDR3 protein: CSAREVGGLGYTF

V gene: TRBV20-1
J gene: TRBJ1-2
clone size: .
D gene: .
CDR3 DNA: TGCAGTGCTAGTGGAAATGGCTACACCTTC
CDR3 protein: CSASGNGYTF

V gene: TRBV10-3
J gene: TRBJ1-1
clone size: many
D gene: TRBD1
CDR3 DNA: TGTGCCATCAGTCCCCAGGGACAGTTGAACACTGAAGCTTTCTTT
CDR3 protein: CAISPQGQLNTEAFF